These 19 T cell receptor beta chains share one sample of origin, sequenced in a study of cytomegalovirus exposure and HLA in healthy donors. The PCR had 60 Vbeta and 13 Jbeta primers. Assay: immunoSEQ multiplex PCR; the TCRdb copy retains only in-frame clones and omits some. The sample yields tens of thousands of clones, around two thirds seen once. The sequenced material came from PBMCs. The receptors derive from a woman aged 30 to 39 in good health and CMV-seronegative.

This clone was counted between two and nine times. The rearrangement uses TRBV28 and TRBJ2-1; 9 positions match TRBD2. J lost 4 bases, V lost 4 bases, and 17 bases had no gene match. Looked up from germline, CDR1 is MDHEN and CDR2 is SYDVKM. This CDR3 spans 19 amino acids. CDR3 amino acids: CASSSDRGVAGDSYNEQFF. CDR3 DNA sequence: TGTGCCAGCAGTTCCGATCGTGGGGTAGCGGGAGACTCTTACAATGAGCAGTTCTTC.

This clone was detected once. The rearrangement uses TRBV7-3 and TRBJ2-1; 7 bases line up with TRBD2. Germline V CDR1 and CDR2: SGHTA, FQGTGA. The CDR3 is 13 amino acids. V trimming: 2 bases; J trimming: 11 bases; junction bases outside the gene matches: 6. CDR3 protein: CASSLAWREQQFF. The CDR3 DNA follows: TGTGCCAGCAGCTTAGCTTGGCGGGAGCAGCAGTTCTTC. Based on the CDR3 plus reference TRBV7-3 and TRBJ2-1, the full variable domain is GAGVSQTPSNKVTEKGKYVELRCDPISGHTALYWYRQSLGQGPEFLIYFQGTGAADDSGLPNDRFFAVRPEGSVSTLKIQRTERGDSAVYLCASSLAWREQQFFGPGTRLTVL.

This clone was seen only a few times. The rearrangement uses TRBV18 and TRBJ1-5; a possible D gene is TRBD1 (6 bases). This CDR3 is built from 14 residues. Germline V CDR1 and CDR2: KGHSH, LQKENI. The V gene lost 8 bases and the J gene lost 4 bases, with 15 bases spanning the gap. For the CDR3, the DNA is TGTGCCAGCACTAAGGACAGCGATAATCAGCCCCAGCATTTT. Amino acid sequence: CASTKDSDNQPQHF.

This clone occurred once. This chain joins TRBV7-2 and TRBJ2-1; D possibly corresponds to TRBD2 (6 bases). Germline V CDR1 and CDR2: SGHTA, FQGNSA. The V end lost 3 bases, the J end lost 4 bases, and 10 bases lay between the germline ends. The CDR3 is 14 residues long. The CDR3 nucleotides are TGTGCCAGCAGCTTGCGGGGCTATTACAATGAGCAGTTCTTC. Encoded protein: CASSLRGYYNEQFF.

This clone was detected only a few times. The V and J genes are TRBV5-1 and TRBJ1-1; TRBD1 aligns across 7 bases. The CDR3 contains 13 residues. Germline V gene lookup returns CDR1 SGHRS and CDR2 YFSETQ. The junction had 1 base not matched to a gene; V was cut back by 4 bases and J by 1 base. The DNA of the CDR3 is TGCGCCAGCAGCACAGGGGAGAACACTGAAGCTTTCTTT. This codes for CASSTGENTEAFF.

The rearrangement links TRBV5-4 to TRBJ2-2, with 12 bases that match TRBD2. Germline V gene lookup returns CDR1 SGHNT and CDR2 YYREEE (reference sequence). V was clipped by 9 bases and J by 6 bases; unmatched bases: 6. CDR3 length equals 14 residues. CDR3 DNA: TGTGCCACCTCGACTAGCGGGAGTCCCGGGGAGCTGTTTTTT. Translated: CATSTSGSPGELFF.

J is TRBJ2-5 and V is TRBV15; D may be TRBD1 (5 bases). The CDR3 loop spans 15 amino acids. Germline V CDR1 and CDR2: LNHNV, YYDKDF (reference sequence). Trimming cost V 0 bases and J 0 bases, with 8 bases left between them. CDR3: CATSRDIGDQETQYF. In DNA, the CDR3 is TGTGCCACCAGCAGAGACATAGGGGACCAAGAGACCCAGTACTTC.

This clone was seen a few times. The genes are TRBV2 and TRBJ1-5, with TRBD1 matching 8 bases. The CDR3 contains 17 residues. Germline CDR1 and CDR2: SNHLY and FYNNEI. Trimming took 6 bases from V and 1 from J; bases not matched to a gene: 11. Written as DNA, the CDR3 is TGTGCCAGCAGAGAACAGGGGGGACCGTTAAGCAATCAGCCCCAGCATTTT. Translated, it gives CASREQGGPLSNQPQHF.

The chain links TRBV7-8 to TRBJ2-7; TRBD1 might be the D (5 bases). The germline V gene has CDR1 SGHVS and CDR2 FQNEAQ. Trimming removed 5 bases from V and 12 bases from J, with 14 bases in between. The CDR3 loop spans 11 amino acids. CDR3 DNA sequence: TGTGCCAGCAGCAGCAGGGAAGATGCGTACTTC. It codes for CASSSREDAYF. The whole variable domain, filled in from reference TRBV7-8 and TRBJ2-7, reads GAGVSQSPRYKVAKRGQDVALRCDPISGHVSLFWYQQALGQGPEFLTYFQNEAQLDKSGLPSDRFFAERPEGSVSTLKIQRTQQEDSAVYLCASSSREDAYFGPGTRLTVT.

The chain couples TRBV12-5 to TRBJ2-2; D ambiguous. The CDR3 has 13 amino acids. Germline CDR1 and CDR2: LGHNT and FRNRAP. The V gene lost 5 bases and the J gene lost 3 bases, with 7 bases spanning the gap. The CDR3 is CASGLSHTGELFF. CDR3 nucleotides: TGTGCTAGTGGTCTGAGCCACACCGGGGAGCTGTTTTTT. Full variable domain (outside the CDR3, taken from reference TRBV12-5 and TRBJ2-2): DARVTQTPRHKVTEMGQEVTMRCQPILGHNTVFWYRQTMMQGLELLAYFRNRAPLDDSGMPKDRFSAEMPDATLATLKIQPSEPRDSAVYFCASGLSHTGELFFGEGSRLTVL.

The chain is built from TRBV25-1 and TRBJ1-2; 8 bases line up with TRBD1. The CDR3 loop spans 16 amino acids. Per germline, CDR1 MGHDK and CDR2 SYGVNS. The V and J ends lost 5 bases and 0 bases, in that order; junction bases with no gene match: 8. In nucleotides, the CDR3 is TGTGCCAGCAGTAAGTCGACAGGGGATTCTAACTATGGCTACACCTTC. Its protein is CASSKSTGDSNYGYTF.

The V call is TRBV13, the J call TRBJ1-2; 7 nucleotides agree with TRBD1. Germline V gives CDR1 PRHDT, CDR2 FYEKMQ (reference sequence). Losses at the gene ends were 3 bases for V and 9 bases for J; bases not matched to a gene: 1. The CDR3 covers 11 residues. CDR3 in DNA: TGTGCCAGCAGCTTGACAGGGAGCTACACCTTC. Its protein product is CASSLTGSYTF.

The V and J genes are TRBV7-6 and TRBJ2-7; 8 bases are a match to TRBD2. V was clipped by 3 bases and J by 4 bases; unmatched bases: 2. The CDR3 spans 13 residues. CDR1 SGHVS and CDR2 FNYEAQ come from the germline V gene. The CDR3 spells CASSLRGDYEQYF. The CDR3 coding sequence is TGTGCCAGCAGCTTGCGGGGGGATTACGAGCAGTACTTC.

In DNA form, the CDR3 reads TGTGCCAGCAGCCCGGGACAGGGAGGGGGCAATCAGCCCCAGCATTTT. Translating it yields CASSPGQGGGNQPQHF. The chain recombines TRBV7-9 with TRBJ1-5; 9 positions match TRBD1. After removal of 5 bases from V and 2 bases from J, the junction contained 7 bases not matched to a gene. The CDR3 extends over 16 amino acids. Germline CDR1 and CDR2: SEHNR and FQNEAQ (reference sequence).

This chain links TRBV5-1 with TRBJ2-7; 8 nucleotides align to TRBD2. Per the germline V gene, CDR1 is SGHRS and CDR2 is YFSETQ. J gave up 6 bases and V 2 bases, and 10 bases lay outside the gene matches. The CDR3 covers 15 residues. The CDR3, as DNA: TGCGCCAGCAGCTTCACCGGGGGGGAAAAAGGCGAGCAGTACTTC. Its translation is CASSFTGGEKGEQYF.

The chain joins TRBV5-6 to TRBJ2-5; 8 nucleotides agree with TRBD1. Germline CDR1 and CDR2: SGHDT and YYEEEE. V lost 0 bases to trimming and J lost 4 bases; unmatched junction nucleotides: 5. This CDR3 comprises 15 residues. CDR3 protein: CASSLETGVRETQYF. Here the CDR3 DNA reads TGTGCCAGCAGCTTGGAGACAGGGGTACGAGAGACCCAGTACTTC.

The chain combines TRBV30 with TRBJ2-1, with 12 bases matching TRBD2. This CDR3 has 15 amino acids. Germline CDR1 is GTSNPN and CDR2 is SVGIG (reference sequence). V shed 2 bases, J shed 5 bases, and the junction held 4 bases outside the gene matches. Here the CDR3 DNA reads TGTGCCTGGAGTCTCCTAGCGGGAGGGGACAATGAGCAGTTCTTC. Translating it yields CAWSLLAGGDNEQFF.

This chain links TRBV30 with TRBJ2-7; D gene unclear. The ends were cut back, 3 bases at V and 0 bases at J, with 3 bases in the middle. Germline V CDR1 and CDR2: GTSNPN, SVGIG (reference sequence). The CDR3 extends over 11 amino acids. CDR3 sequence reads: CAWSNSYEQYF. The CDR3 DNA is TGTGCCTGGAGCAACTCCTACGAGCAGTACTTC.

The rearrangement uses TRBV11-1 and TRBJ1-6, with TRBD1 as a possible D gene (5 bases). Germline CDR1 and CDR2: SGHAT and FQDESV (reference sequence). V lost 4 bases and J lost 8, with 18 bases in between. CDR3 length: 16 residues. CDR3 amino acids: CASSSRTLGGDSPLHF. CDR3 DNA: TGTGCCAGCAGCTCGCGGACTCTCGGGGGTGATTCACCCCTCCACTTT.